This T cell receptor beta chain was captured in a study of CD8 T cells in Susac syndrome. Germline trimming cut 3 bases from V and 7 bases from J; bases unmatched to any gene: 5. This CDR3 has 14 residues. After extraction with the RNeasy kit, roughly 0.5 to 1 ug of the RNA was reverse transcribed using random hexamers. Multiplex immunoSEQ PCR targeted 54 Vbeta and 13 Jbeta TCR beta segments. TCRdb reanalysed the immunoSEQ multiplex PCR reads using MiXCR and keeps one entry per CDR3 protein. The repertoire has around 200,000 distinct CDR3 sequences, 90% to 95% of them found once; the top ten carry approximately 0.13%.

What was sequenced was CD8+ T cells from PBMCs. The gene calls are TRBV12-3 or TRBV12-4 and TRBJ1-5; 8 nucleotides agree with TRBD1. The clonotype comes from a human donor with multiple sclerosis. CDR3 residues: CASSLTGAGQPQHF. The CDR3 bases are TGTGCCAGCAGTTTGACAGGGGCCGGCCAGCCCCAGCATTTT.